This is a list of T cell receptor beta chains from one sample in a study of control samples from healthy donors and cancer patients. The data were produced by immunoSEQ multiplex PCR, yet TCRdb's version contains in-frame clones alone and is incomplete. The sample lists some 120,000 clones, roughly nine tenths occurring once. The sequenced sample consisted of PBMCs. These receptors came from a woman aged 45 to 65 with colorectal cancer. Each CDR3 is given with its conserved first and last residue. The listing skips clone size in some rows; elsewhere it reads once, few, many or a size class.

-,TRBV5-6,15,CASSWDGTANTEAFF
-,TRBV25-1,14,CASSAGVDTGELFF
-,TRBV28,15,CASSLWGTTNEKLFF
-,TRBV5-4,14,CASSRSGGLYEQYF
-,TRBV13,14,CASSLAGGDYEQYF
once,TRBV28,15,CASSLAPARGNTIYF
-,TRBV6-5,13,CASSPDSSGGYTF
-,TRBV11-2,12,CASSLRHSEQYF
-,TRBV28,13,CASSLYRENGYTF
-,TRBV24-1,13,CATSDPGGSGYTF
-,TRBV5-1,16,CASSLAGTGELETQYF
-,TRBV18,16,CASSPSGTSGGNEQFF
-,TRBV19,15,CASSIRGGNTGELFF
once,TRBV28,16,CASRPFGRDRGETQYF
once,TRBV2,15,CASSVRTAGETEAFF
-,TRBV4-1,18,CASSQDPTAPMYYYGYTF
-,TRBV5-4,15,CASSPDSTNTGELFF
-,TRBV2,13,CASVGGSAETQYF
-,TRBV29-1,13,CSVLGLAQYEQYF
-,TRBV5-1,16,CASSLSGTGMPGELFF